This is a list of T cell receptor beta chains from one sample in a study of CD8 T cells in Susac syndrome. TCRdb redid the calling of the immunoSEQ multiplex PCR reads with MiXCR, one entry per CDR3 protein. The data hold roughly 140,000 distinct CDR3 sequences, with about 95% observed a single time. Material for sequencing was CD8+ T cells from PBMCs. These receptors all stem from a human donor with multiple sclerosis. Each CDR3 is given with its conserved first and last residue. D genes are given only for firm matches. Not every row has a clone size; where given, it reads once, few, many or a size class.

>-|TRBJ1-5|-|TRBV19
CAAGDYQPQHF
TGTGCCGCCGGGGATTATCAGCCCCAGCATTTT
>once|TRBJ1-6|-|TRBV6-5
CASSYSVGRGSSYNSPLHF
TGTGCCAGCAGTTACTCGGTGGGCAGGGGAAGCTCCTATAATTCACCCCTCCACTTT
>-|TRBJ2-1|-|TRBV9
CASSVRADNNEQFF
TGTGCCAGCAGCGTAAGGGCGGACAACAATGAGCAGTTCTTC
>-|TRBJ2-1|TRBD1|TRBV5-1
CASSPKGQGFLDEQFF
TGCGCCAGCAGTCCGAAGGGACAGGGGTTTTTGGATGAGCAGTTCTTC
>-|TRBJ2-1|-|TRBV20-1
CSAPGAAPRDEQFF
TGCAGTGCCCCGGGAGCGGCCCCCCGGGATGAGCAGTTCTTC
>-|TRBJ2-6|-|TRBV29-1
CSVEVASEVSPGANVLTF
TGCAGCGTTGAAGTCGCCTCGGAGGTGTCGCCTGGGGCCAACGTCCTGACTTTC
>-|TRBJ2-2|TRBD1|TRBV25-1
CASRDRSSINTGELFF
TGTGCCAGCAGGGACAGGTCTTCAATCAACACCGGGGAGCTGTTTTTT
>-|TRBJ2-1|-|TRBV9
CASSVEGGLSYNEQFF
TGTGCCAGCAGCGTAGAAGGCGGCTTATCCTACAATGAGCAGTTCTTC
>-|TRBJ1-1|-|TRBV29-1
CSVEGPLNTEAFF
TGCAGCGTTGAAGGCCCGCTGAACACTGAAGCTTTCTTT
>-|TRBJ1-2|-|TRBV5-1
CASSLEGYDNYGYTF
TGCGCCAGCAGCTTGGAAGGGTATGATAACTATGGCTACACCTTC
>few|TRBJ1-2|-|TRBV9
CASSPQGDGYTF
TGTGCCAGCAGCCCTCAGGGAGATGGCTACACCTTC
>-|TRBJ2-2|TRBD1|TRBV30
CAWSVLQGVTGELFF
TGTGCCTGGAGTGTATTACAGGGGGTCACCGGGGAGCTGTTTTTT
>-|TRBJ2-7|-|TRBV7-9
CASTDDISYEQYF
TGTGCCAGCACCGACGACATCTCCTACGAGCAGTACTTC
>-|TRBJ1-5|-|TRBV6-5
CASSYRPNQPQHF
TGTGCCAGCAGTTACAGGCCCAATCAGCCCCAGCATTTT
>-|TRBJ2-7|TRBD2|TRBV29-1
CSFRGGLAGLEQYF
TGCAGCTTCAGAGGGGGACTAGCGGGTCTCGAGCAGTACTTC
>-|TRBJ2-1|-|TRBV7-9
CASSLGSGGANEQFF
TGTGCCAGCAGCTTAGGCTCTGGGGGTGCAAATGAGCAGTTCTTC
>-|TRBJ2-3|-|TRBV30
CAWSESTSTDTQYF
TGTGCCTGGAGTGAGAGCACTAGCACAGATACGCAGTATTTT
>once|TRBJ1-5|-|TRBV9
CASSGGQGLSNQPQHF
TGTGCCAGCAGCGGCGGTCAGGGGCTGAGCAATCAGCCCCAGCATTTT
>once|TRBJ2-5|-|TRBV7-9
CASSSGMDWETQYF
TGTGCCAGCAGCTCTGGAATGGATTGGGAGACCCAGTACTTC
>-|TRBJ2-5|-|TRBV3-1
CASSQDPRNEGSQETQYF
TGTGCCAGCAGCCAAGATCCTCGGAACGAGGGCAGTCAAGAGACCCAGTACTTC